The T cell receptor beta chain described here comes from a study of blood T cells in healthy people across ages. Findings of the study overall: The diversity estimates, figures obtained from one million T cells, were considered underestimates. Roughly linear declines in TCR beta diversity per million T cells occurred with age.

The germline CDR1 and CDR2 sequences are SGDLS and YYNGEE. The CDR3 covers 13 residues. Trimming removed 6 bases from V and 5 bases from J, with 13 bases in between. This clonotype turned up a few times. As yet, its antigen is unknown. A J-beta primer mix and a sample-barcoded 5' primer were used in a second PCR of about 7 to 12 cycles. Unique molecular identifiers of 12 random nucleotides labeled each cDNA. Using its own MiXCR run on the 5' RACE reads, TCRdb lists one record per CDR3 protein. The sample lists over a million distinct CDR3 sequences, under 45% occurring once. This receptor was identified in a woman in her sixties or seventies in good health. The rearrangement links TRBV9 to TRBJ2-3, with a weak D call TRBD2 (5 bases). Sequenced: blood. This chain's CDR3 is CASNPDAGDTQYF. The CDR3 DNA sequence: TGTGCCAGCAACCCCGACGCGGGAGATACGCAGTATTTT.